The 24 T cell receptor beta chains in this list originate from one sample, sequenced in a study of metastatic and nonmetastatic thyroid tumors. TCRdb re-called clones from the PCR reads using MiXCR. In the table there are around 7,500 clones, 29% of which are singletons. There were no patients who had received any treatment before thyroid surgery. The sample consisted of tumor tissue. Receptors originate from a female donor with papillary thyroid cancer or a benign thyroid nodule (not recorded which). Some clones in this sample may be carry-over from other donors' samples.

This clone is labeled large. The chain is built from TRBV28 and TRBJ2-7; 12 bases match TRBD2. The CDR3 loop spans 14 amino acids. V was pared by 5 bases and J by 6 bases, with 5 bases of the junction left unmatched. Per germline, CDR1 MDHEN and CDR2 SYDVKM. CDR3 region: CASSLTSGRLEQYF. CDR3 in DNA: TGTGCCAGCAGTCTGACTAGCGGGAGACTCGAGCAGTACTTC.

This clone was seen more than once but under ten times. This chain links TRBV20-1 with TRBJ1-3; 10 nucleotides align to TRBD1. The J segment lost 4 bases and the V segment lost 0 bases, leaving 6 bases of the junction unmatched. CDR1 is DFQATT and CDR2 is SNEGSKA in the germline V gene (reference sequence). This CDR3 is 16 amino acids long. The CDR3: CSARDGTGDGGNTIYF. In DNA form, the CDR3 reads TGCAGTGCTAGAGATGGGACAGGGGACGGCGGAAACACCATATATTTT.

This clone turned up a few times. The V call is TRBV12-3 or TRBV12-4, the J call TRBJ2-1, with TRBD2 matching over 14 bases. With V trimmed by 5 bases and J by 0 bases, 6 bases remained unmatched. This CDR3 is 18 amino acids long. The CDR3 region is CASSPGTSGGSSYNEQFF. CDR3 in DNA: TGTGCCAGCAGTCCCGGGACTAGCGGGGGCAGCTCCTACAATGAGCAGTTCTTC.

The genes are TRBV10-3 and TRBJ2-7; 9 bases align to TRBD2. CDR3 length: 13 residues. CDR1 and CDR2 (germline): ENHRY, SYGVKD. After removal of 7 bases from V and 5 bases from J, the junction contained 6 bases not matched to a gene. The CDR3 DNA reads TGTGCCATCATGGCTAGCGGGGACAACGAGCAGTACTTC. This gives the protein CAIMASGDNEQYF.

CDR3 DNA: TGTGCCAGCAGCGGGGGGGTTTTGGATGAGCAGTTCTTC. It codes for CASSGGVLDEQFF. The rearrangement uses TRBV9 and TRBJ2-1, with D possibly matching TRBD2 (6 bases). CDR1 is SGDLS, CDR2 YYNGEE, per germline. The CDR3 consists of 13 residues. Trimming took 3 bases from V and 8 from J, leaving 12 bases between them. Looking up the rest from reference TRBV9 and TRBJ2-1 gives the full variable domain: DSGVTQTPKHLITATGQRVTLRCSPRSGDLSVYWYQQSLDQGLQFLIQYYNGEERAKGNILERFSAQQFPDLHSELNLSSLELGDSALYFCASSGGVLDEQFFGPGTRLTVL.

This clone is judged medium-sized (0.01 to 0.1%). The V call is TRBV25-1, the J call TRBJ2-5, with 7 bases lining up with TRBD1. The ends lost 4 bases at V and 3 bases at J; junction bases unmatched: 11. Per germline, CDR1 MGHDK and CDR2 SYGVNS. The CDR3 sequence is 16 residues long. CDR3 sequence (DNA): TGTGCCAGCAGTGCAGGGACAGTTCTGGTAGAAGAGACCCAGTACTTC. This translates into CASSAGTVLVEETQYF.

As regards this clone: As the CDR3 is not closed by the conserved phenylalanine or tryptophan, this likely results from a read error. This chain connects TRBV2 to TRBJ2-3; 13 bases are a match to TRBD2. V was clipped by 7 bases and J by 4 bases; unmatched bases: 11. From germline, CDR1 is SNHLY and CDR2 FYNNEI. The CDR3 covers 17 residues. DNA of the CDR3: TGTGCCAGCATGGTGTCACGGACTAGCGGGAGCCCAGATACGCAGTATTCT. Amino acids: CASMVSRTSGSPDTQYS.

This clone was recorded only once. The germline gene is not matched at one end of the junction; a read error may be the cause. The chain uses TRBV6-1 and TRBJ2-7; D may be TRBD1 (5 bases). The CDR3 spans 13 residues. The germline gives CDR1 MNHNS, CDR2 SASEGT. CDR3 residues: CASTGSGLDDQYF. The CDR3 DNA is TGTGCCAGCACAGGGTCAGGTTTGGACGATCAGTACTTC.

This sequence joins TRBV18 and TRBJ1-2, with D tentatively TRBD1 (6 bases). Trimming removed 1 base from V and 3 bases from J, with 6 bases in between. Germline CDR1 KGHSH, CDR2 LQKENI. The CDR3 extends over 13 amino acids. Written as DNA, the CDR3 is TGTGCCAGCTCACCACAGGGGGACTATGGCTACACCTTC. Its protein product is CASSPQGDYGYTF.

The chain is built from TRBV3-1 and TRBJ2-2; the D gene is possibly TRBD2 (6 bases). The CDR3 contains 16 residues. Germline assignment: CDR1 LGHDT and CDR2 YNNKEL (reference sequence). V was pared by 4 bases and J by 8 bases, with 20 bases between. CDR3 bases: TGTGCCAGCAGCCTCCCCGACGTCGGGCGGGGTGGGGAGCTGTTTTTT. Residues: CASSLPDVGRGGELFF.

J is TRBJ1-4 and V is TRBV20-1, with a weak D call TRBD1 (5 bases). Germline lookup yields CDR1 DFQATT and CDR2 SNEGSKA (reference sequence). V shed 5 bases and J shed 8 bases, with 39 bases lying between them. This CDR3 has 21 amino acids. CDR3 DNA sequence: TGCAGTGCTCCCAGGACTAGCGTAGGCCAAGAGACCCAGGACATCGGCGAAAAACTGTTTTTT. Its protein product is CSAPRTSVGQETQDIGEKLFF.

Regarding this clone: The junction and the germline gene differ at one end; a read error may be behind it. The chain combines TRBV20-1 with TRBJ2-3; D perhaps matches TRBD2 (5 bases). The CDR3 is made up of 16 amino acids. Germline-derived CDR1 and CDR2 are DFQATT and SNEGSKA (reference sequence). The CDR3 spells CGASSWWGEGGDTQYF. Written as DNA, the CDR3 is TGCGGTGCTAGCTCTTGGTGGGGAGAGGGCGGGGATACGCAGTATTTT.

The chain recombines TRBV7-8 with TRBJ2-7; D is uncertain. The CDR3 covers 13 residues. The germline V and J ends were trimmed by 1 base and 6 bases, with 10 bases remaining between them. Germline V CDR1 and CDR2: SGHVS, FQNEAQ. The CDR3 protein is CASSLGVLVEQYF. CDR3 DNA sequence: TGTGCCAGCAGCTTAGGAGTTCTGGTCGAGCAGTACTTC.

This clone was picked up one time. The chain joins TRBV5-1 to TRBJ2-1; 9 bases align to TRBD2. Germline loops: CDR1 SGHRS, CDR2 YFSETQ. This CDR3 contains 16 residues. With V trimmed by 0 bases and J by 8 bases, 9 bases remained unmatched. The CDR3 nucleotides read TGCGCCAGCAGCTTGGGTGCGGGAGGGGCTAGCGATGAGCAGTTCTTC. This codes for CASSLGAGGASDEQFF.

V gene TRBV6-5 combines with J gene TRBJ2-7; 10 bases are shared with TRBD1. The germline V gene has CDR1 MNHEY and CDR2 SVGAGI. V lost 7 bases and J lost 4; bases outside the gene matches: 7. The length of the CDR3 is 14 residues. The chain's CDR3 is CASKATGGIYEQYF. The CDR3 DNA reads TGTGCCAGCAAGGCGACAGGGGGCATTTACGAGCAGTACTTC.

The sample holds a few counts of this clone. The genes are TRBV10-3 and TRBJ1-6; D unresolved. The CDR3 consists of 13 residues. The germline V gene has CDR1 ENHRY and CDR2 SYGVKD. The V and J ends lost 5 bases and 9 bases respectively, with 11 bases between them. CDR3 sequence: CAISSGVSSPLHF. The CDR3 nucleotides read TGTGCCATCAGTTCGGGTGTGAGTTCACCCCTCCACTTT.

This clone was observed a few times. The V and J genes are TRBV6-2 or TRBV6-3 and TRBJ2-1, with D perhaps matching TRBD1 or TRBD2 (5 bases each). From germline, CDR1 is MNHEY and CDR2 SVGEGT. The V end was cut by 5 bases, the J end by 7 bases, with 15 bases between. CDR3 size: 14 residues. In nucleotides, the CDR3 is TGTGCCAGCAGTGGGAGAGGGGATAGGAATGAGCAGTTCTTC. Its protein product is CASSGRGDRNEQFF.

This clone came up many times. This rearrangement joins TRBV6-5 to TRBJ1-3; D gene ambiguous. CDR1 and CDR2 from the germline V gene are MNHEY and SVGAGI. V dropped 2 bases and J dropped 4 bases, with 6 bases sitting between them. The CDR3 length is 13 residues. The CDR3 sequence is CASSYGEGNTIYF. CDR3 nucleotides: TGTGCCAGCAGTTACGGGGAAGGAAACACCATATATTTT.

V is TRBV20-1 and J is TRBJ2-2, with D possibly matching TRBD2 (6 bases). Germline values: CDR1 DFQATT, CDR2 SNEGSKA (reference sequence). The CDR3 runs to 16 residues. V lost 0 bases, J lost 4 bases, and 15 bases lay in between. Here the CDR3 DNA reads TGCAGTGCTAGAGATCCCCCGGGAGCGGGCACCGGGGAGCTGTTTTTT. Translation gives CSARDPPGAGTGELFF.

This chain connects TRBV30 to TRBJ2-7, with D possibly being TRBD1 (5 bases). V was shortened by 1 base and J by 4 bases, with 14 bases between the two germline ends. CDR1 is GTSNPN and CDR2 is SVGIG in the germline V gene (reference sequence). The length of the CDR3 is 14 residues. This CDR3 reads CAWSDYLGAYEQYF. CDR3 nucleotides: TGTGCCTGGAGTGACTACCTAGGGGCATACGAGCAGTACTTC.

This clone is deemed medium-sized. This rearrangement joins TRBV2 to TRBJ2-6, with a weak D call TRBD1 (6 bases). V was trimmed by 6 bases and J by 4 bases, leaving 13 bases between them. The CDR3 runs 15 residues. CDR1 SNHLY and CDR2 FYNNEI come from the germline V gene. The CDR3 bases are TGTGCCAGCAGCCTCCAGGGGTACGGGGCCAACGTCCTGACTTTC. Amino acids: CASSLQGYGANVLTF.

The rearrangement joins TRBV3-1 to TRBJ1-1, with D tentatively TRBD1 (6 bases). V lost 4 bases and J lost 1, with 10 bases in between. Germline CDR1 and CDR2: LGHDT and YNNKEL (reference sequence). The CDR3 spans 14 residues. The CDR3 sequence: CASSPGQTNTEAFF. The CDR3 bases are TGTGCCAGCAGCCCCGGACAGACGAACACTGAAGCTTTCTTT.

This clone is medium-sized. The chain recombines TRBV28 with TRBJ1-5; D uncertain. Germline CDR1 and CDR2: MDHEN and SYDVKM. V lost 2 bases and J lost 0, with 5 bases in between. The CDR3 is made up of 14 amino acids. This chain's CDR3 is CASSLVVSNQPQHF. CDR3 bases: TGTGCCAGCAGTTTAGTTGTTAGCAATCAGCCCCAGCATTTT.

This chain links TRBV6-4 with TRBJ2-7, with 8 bases matching TRBD2. The CDR3 is 14 residues long. The V segment lost 6 bases and the J segment 5 bases; nucleotides outside the gene matches: 9. The V gene's germline CDR1 is MRHNA and CDR2 SNTAGT. The CDR3 region is CASSLLAVPDEQYF. The CDR3 DNA reads TGTGCCAGCAGCCTACTAGCGGTTCCGGACGAGCAGTACTTC.